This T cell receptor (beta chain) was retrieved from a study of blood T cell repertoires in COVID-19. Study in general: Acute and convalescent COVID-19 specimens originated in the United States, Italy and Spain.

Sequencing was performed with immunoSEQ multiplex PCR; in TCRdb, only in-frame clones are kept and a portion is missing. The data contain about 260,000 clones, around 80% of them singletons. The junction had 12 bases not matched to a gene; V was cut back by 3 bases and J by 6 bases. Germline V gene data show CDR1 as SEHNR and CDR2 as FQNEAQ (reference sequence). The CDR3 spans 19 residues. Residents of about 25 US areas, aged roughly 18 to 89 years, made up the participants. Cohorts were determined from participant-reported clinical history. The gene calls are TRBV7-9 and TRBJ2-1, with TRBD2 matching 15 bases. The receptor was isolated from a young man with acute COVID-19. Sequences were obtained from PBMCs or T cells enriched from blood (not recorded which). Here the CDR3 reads CASSLVGTSGRSPLNEQFF. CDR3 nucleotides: TGTGCCAGCAGCTTGGTCGGGACTAGCGGGAGGAGCCCCCTCAATGAGCAGTTCTTC.